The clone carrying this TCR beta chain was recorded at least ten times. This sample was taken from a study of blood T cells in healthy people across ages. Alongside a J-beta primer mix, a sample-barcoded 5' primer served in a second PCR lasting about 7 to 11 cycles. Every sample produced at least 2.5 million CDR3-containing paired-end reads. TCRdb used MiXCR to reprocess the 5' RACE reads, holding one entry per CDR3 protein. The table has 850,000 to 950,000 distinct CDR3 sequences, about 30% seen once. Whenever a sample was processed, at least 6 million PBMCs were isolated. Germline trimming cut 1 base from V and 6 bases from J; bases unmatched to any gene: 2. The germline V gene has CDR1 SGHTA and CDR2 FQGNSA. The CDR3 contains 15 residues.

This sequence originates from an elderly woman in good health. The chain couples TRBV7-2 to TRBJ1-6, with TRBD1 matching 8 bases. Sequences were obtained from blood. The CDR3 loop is CASSLVGQVNSPLHF. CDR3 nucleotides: TGTGCCAGCAGCTTAGTGGGACAGGTTAATTCACCCCTCCACTTT.